The clone carrying this T cell receptor beta chain was seen just once. Antigen specificity is unknown. This table comes from immunoSEQ multiplex PCR, and its TCRdb copy is limited to in-frame clones, with some not included. Here the sample spans over 90,000 clones, 88% being singletons. V lost 4 bases, J lost 1 base, and 13 bases lay in between. Germline values: CDR1 SNHLY, CDR2 FYNNEI. There are 15 residues in the CDR3. These data originate in a study of identifying expanded T cells in peripheral blood. Findings and limits, study-wide: Over about two and four weeks, about 15 and 18 clones changed, versus approximately 1.1 between replicates. Across healthy donors, higher total template counts meant significantly greater approximately two-week count variance.

Healthy donors had no documented immune events, such as infections, while sampled. This rearrangement joins TRBV2 to TRBJ1-1; a possible D gene is TRBD1 (5 bases). The sequence was obtained from a person aged 18-70 years in good health. The sample comprised blood. As DNA, the CDR3 is TGTGCCAGCAGTGGACAGCCCTTGAAGAACACTGAAGCTTTCTTT. Translation gives CASSGQPLKNTEAFF.